A selection of T cell receptor beta chains follows, all from one sample in a study of shared clonotypes between healthy human individuals. Only in-frame clones appear in the TCRdb table, and some are missing; sequencing was by immunoSEQ multiplex PCR. Here the sample spans around 2.5 million clones, 80% to 95% being singletons. The sample taken for sequencing was naive CD4+ T cells from PBMCs. Receptors were obtained from a man aged 18 to 29 in good health. Some clones in this sample may be carry-over from other donors' samples. Each CDR3 is given with its conserved first and last residue. Each record gives: D gene, clone size, V gene, J gene, CDR3 DNA, CDR3 protein. The D gene is left open where the match is weak. Only part of the rows carry a size: once, few, many, or a class if the clone is expanded.

TRBD2	NA	TRBV6-4	TRBJ2-2	TGTGCCAGCAGTACGAGAGCGGGAGATCCCGGGGAGCTGTTTTTT	CASSTRAGDPGELFF
NA	NA	TRBV15	TRBJ2-4	TGTGCCACCAGAAGGGTGGGAGGGGGAAACATTCAGTACTTC	CATRRVGGGNIQYF
TRBD1	NA	TRBV29-1	TRBJ1-1	TGCAGCGTGCCGACACCAGGGGGCACTGAAGCTTTCTTT	CSVPTPGGTEAFF
NA	NA	TRBV11-2	TRBJ2-7	TGTGCCAGCAGCTCCTCCGGGACACTCTCCTACGAGCAGTACTTC	CASSSSGTLSYEQYF
NA	NA	TRBV5-1	TRBJ2-1	TGCGCCAGCAGCCCCAGCAGGGGATCTAGACTTTTCAATGAGCAGTTCTTC	CASSPSRGSRLFNEQFF
NA	NA	TRBV30	TRBJ1-1	TGTGCCTGGAGGAGCCGGGACATTCGCAACACTGAAGCTTTCTTT	CAWRSRDIRNTEAFF
NA	once	TRBV9	TRBJ2-7	TGTGCCAGCAGCCGTTACGTCGGAAGCTCCTACGAGCAGTACTTC	CASSRYVGSSYEQYF
NA	NA	TRBV2	TRBJ2-2	TGTGCCAGCAGCGGCGGGACAGCAAACACCGGGGAGCTGTTTTTT	CASSGGTANTGELFF
NA	NA	TRBV2	TRBJ2-3	TGTGCCAGCAGGAGGGAAAAAGATGGTACGCAGTATTTT	CASRREKDGTQYF
TRBD1	once	TRBV19	TRBJ1-4	TGTGCCAGTAGTCAAGGGACAGGGTCAGTGTTTTTT	CASSQGTGSVFF
TRBD2	once	TRBV5-4	TRBJ2-1	TGTGCCAGCAGCGACAATAAGCGGGAAGCGTTCTTC	CASSDNKREAFF
TRBD1	NA	TRBV6-1	TRBJ1-1	TGTGCCAGCATGATTGGACAGGTGAACACTGAAGCTTTCTTT	CASMIGQVNTEAFF
NA	NA	TRBV28	TRBJ2-7	TGTGCCGCACAGGACAGCTCCTACGAGCAGTACTTC	CAAQDSSYEQYF
NA	NA	TRBV11-2	TRBJ2-6	TGTGCCAGCAGCTTAGGGCAGGGGCCCAGATCTGGGGCCAACGTCCTGACTTTC	CASSLGQGPRSGANVLTF
TRBD1	NA	TRBV2	TRBJ2-7	TGTGCCAGCAAACCGGGACAGGGGACCTACGAGCAGTACTTC	CASKPGQGTYEQYF
TRBD1	NA	TRBV28	TRBJ1-2	TGTGCCAGCAGTTCCCCCCGGGCAGGGGGAAGGGGCTACACCTTC	CASSSPRAGGRGYTF
NA	NA	TRBV27	TRBJ1-2	TGTGCCAGCAGTGATGTCGGACAGTCCTATGGCTACACCTTC	CASSDVGQSYGYTF
NA	NA	TRBV7-3	TRBJ2-1	TGTGCCAGCAGCTCGGGCGGGTCCAATGAGCAGTTCTTC	CASSSGGSNEQFF
NA	NA	TRBV5-4	TRBJ2-7	TGTGCCAGCAGCTTGGCCGTTTCTAGACGGGTCCCCTACGAGCAGTACTTC	CASSLAVSRRVPYEQYF
NA	NA	TRBV30	TRBJ2-3	TGTGCCTGCCTCACTGGGGGGGATACGCAGTATTTT	CACLTGGDTQYF